This TCR beta chain was captured by sequencing in a study of T-cell memory formation after mild COVID-19. TCR alpha and TCR beta cDNA libraries with sample barcodes and UMIs came from 5'RACE using constant-segment primers. TCRdb re-called the 5' RACE reads through MiXCR, storing one row per CDR3 protein. The table includes roughly 480,000 distinct CDR3 sequences, more than 20% detected once. Germline V gene lookup returns CDR1 LGHDT and CDR2 YNNKEL (reference sequence). Trimming removed 1 base at V and 7 bases at J, with 15 bases between. CDR3 length: 15 residues. The genes are TRBV3-1 and TRBJ2-3; possibly TRBD1 for D (5 bases). This sequence originates from an adult woman who had mild COVID-19 (a few samples of this study predate the infection). Cell type and time point are not known. Sequencing used PBMCs or a T cell subset sorted from them (not recorded which). Here the CDR3 reads CASSQGPLGAYTQYF. CDR3 in DNA: TGTGCCAGCAGCCAAGGCCCCCTTGGGGCATATACGCAGTATTTT.